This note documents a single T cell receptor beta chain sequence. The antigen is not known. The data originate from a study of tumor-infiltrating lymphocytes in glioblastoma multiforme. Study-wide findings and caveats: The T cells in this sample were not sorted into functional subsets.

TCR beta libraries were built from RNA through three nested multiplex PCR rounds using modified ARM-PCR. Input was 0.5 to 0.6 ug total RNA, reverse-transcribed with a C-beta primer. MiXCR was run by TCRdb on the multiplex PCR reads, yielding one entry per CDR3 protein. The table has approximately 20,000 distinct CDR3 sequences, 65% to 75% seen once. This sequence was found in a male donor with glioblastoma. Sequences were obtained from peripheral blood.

This CDR3 reads CSVVSREYNEQFF. The CDR3 DNA follows: TGCAGCGTTGTGAGCAGGGAATACAATGAGCAGTTCTTC. The rearrangement links TRBV29-1 to TRBJ2-1; D possibly corresponds to TRBD1 (5 bases). The CDR3 sequence is 13 residues long. In germline, CDR1 is SQVTM, CDR2 ANQGSEA. V shed 4 bases and J shed 4 bases, with 11 bases lying between them.